A single sample is the source of the 27 T cell receptor beta chains below, sequenced in a study of OX40 agonist ivuxolimab in advanced cancers. Clones were read by immunoSEQ multiplex PCR, and TCRdb kept only the in-frame ones, dropping some. This sample has fewer than 80,000 clones; 80% to 90% occur once, and the top ten carry about 0.78%. The sample consisted of CD4+ or CD8+ T cells sorted from blood, taken in a trial of the OX40 agonist ivuxolimab. The origin of the receptors is an adult with an advanced solid tumor such as melanoma, head and neck, liver or kidney cancer.

This clone has more than one count but fewer than ten. The V gene is TRBV6-5, the J gene TRBJ1-4; weak D call: TRBD1 (5 bases). Between the trimmed V and J ends, which lost 0 bases and 6 bases, there was a span of 11 bases. In germline, CDR1 is MNHEY, CDR2 SVGAGI. The CDR3 is 15 residues long. The CDR3 nucleotides are TGTGCCAGCAGTTACTCGAACCAGGGATATGAAAAACTGTTTTTT. This gives the protein CASSYSNQGYEKLFF.

CDR3 loop: CASSQPQGGEQYF. CDR3 in DNA: TGTGCCAGCAGCCAACCTCAGGGCGGCGAGCAGTACTTC. This chain joins TRBV6-5 and TRBJ2-7, with TRBD1 as a possible D gene (5 bases). With 6 bases removed from V and 6 bases from J, the gap between germline ends came to 15 bases. The CDR3 is made up of 13 amino acids. CDR1 is MNHEY and CDR2 is SVGAGI in the germline V gene.

This chain uses TRBV7-9 with TRBJ2-7; TRBD1 agrees at 7 bases. With 2 bases clipped from V and 3 bases from J, the junction kept 4 bases outside the gene matches. The CDR3 totals 14 residues. Germline CDR1 and CDR2: SEHNR and FQNEAQ (reference sequence). The CDR3 is CASSLRGQSYEQYF. CDR3 sequence (DNA): TGTGCCAGCAGCTTAAGGGGACAGAGCTACGAGCAGTACTTC.

V is TRBV6-1 and J is TRBJ2-2; maybe TRBD1 (5 bases). Trimming removed 4 bases at V and 1 base at J, with 10 bases between. CDR1 is MNHNS and CDR2 is SASEGT in the germline V gene. CDR3 size: 15 residues. CDR3 amino acids: CASSVNRQNTGELFF. CDR3 nucleotide sequence: TGTGCCAGCAGTGTTAACAGGCAGAACACCGGGGAGCTGTTTTTT.

This rearrangement joins TRBV4-3 to TRBJ1-1; TRBD1 matches 11 bases. Unmatched junction bases numbered 2, after V lost 4 bases and J lost 4 bases. Germline V lookup: CDR1 LGHNA, CDR2 YSLEER. The CDR3 has 14 residues. The CDR3 DNA follows: TGCGCCAGCAGCCGGGACAGGGGGGTCACTGAAGCTTTCTTT. Translating gives CASSRDRGVTEAFF.

The rearrangement links TRBV7-2 to TRBJ1-5, with D hard to call. CDR1 and CDR2 (germline): SGHTA, FQGNSA. V was pared by 3 bases and J by 0 bases, with 6 bases between. The CDR3 sequence is 14 residues long. Written as DNA, the CDR3 is TGTGCCAGCAGCTTGTCGCGTAGCAATCAGCCCCAGCATTTT. Translated, it gives CASSLSRSNQPQHF.

This chain connects TRBV5-1 to TRBJ2-7; TRBD1 matches at 9 bases. Germline-derived CDR1 and CDR2 are SGHRS and YFSETQ. V shed 5 bases, J shed 5 bases, and the junction held 5 bases outside the gene matches. The CDR3 totals 13 residues. The chain's CDR3 is CASSRDRADEQYF. In DNA, the CDR3 is TGCGCCAGCAGTAGGGACAGGGCCGACGAGCAGTACTTC.

V is TRBV1 and J is TRBJ1-5. TRBV1 is recorded as a pseudogene. The CDR3 has 14 residues. Here the CDR3 reads CTSSQEGRGQPQHF. In DNA form, the CDR3 reads TGCACCAGCAGCCAAGAAGGCCGAGGTCAGCCCCAGCATTTT.

The V and J genes are TRBV4-1 and TRBJ1-5; maybe TRBD1 (6 bases). CDR3 length: 15 amino acids. V lost 6 bases and J lost 0, with 12 bases in between. Germline-derived CDR1 and CDR2 are MGHRA and YSYEKL. The CDR3 loop is CASRLRQVSNQPQHF. The CDR3 DNA reads as TGCGCCAGCAGACTTCGACAGGTTAGCAATCAGCCCCAGCATTTT.

The chain carries TRBV7-2 and TRBJ2-2; D not resolved. The CDR3 totals 13 residues. Trimming left V 5 bases short and J 7 bases short, with 11 bases between. Per germline, CDR1 SGHTA and CDR2 FQGNSA. The DNA of the CDR3 is TGTGCCAGCAGCAGCTATAATCTCGGGGAGCTGTTTTTT. This sequence encodes CASSSYNLGELFF. Supplemented by reference TRBV7-2 and TRBJ2-2, the full variable domain reads GAGVSQSPSNKVTEKGKDVELRCDPISGHTALYWYRQSLGQGLEFLIYFQGNSAPDKSGLPSDRFSAERTGGSVSTLTIQRTQQEDSAVYLCASSSYNLGELFFGEGSRLTVL.

CDR3 sequence reads: CASSGQGYEQYF. For the CDR3, the DNA is TGTGCCAGTAGTGGACAGGGATACGAGCAGTACTTC. The chain has TRBV19 and TRBJ2-7; TRBD1 matches 8 bases. Trimming cost V 5 bases and J 4 bases; bases outside gene matches: 1. The germline V gene has CDR1 LNHDA and CDR2 SQIVND (reference sequence). The length of the CDR3 is 12 residues.

V and J are TRBV6-5 and TRBJ1-1; TRBD1 matches at 7 bases. The CDR3 is 14 amino acids. Germline lookup yields CDR1 MNHEY and CDR2 SVGAGI. With 7 bases clipped from V and 6 bases from J, the junction kept 11 bases outside the gene matches. CDR3 bases: TGTGCCAGCACCCCAGGGGGGGGGAAGGCTGAAGCTTTCTTT. Encoded protein: CASTPGGGKAEAFF.

The J gene is TRBJ1-2, the V gene TRBV7-2; D gene unclear. The V and J ends lost 0 bases and 2 bases respectively, with 4 bases between them. CDR1 SGHTA and CDR2 FQGNSA come from the germline V gene. The CDR3 spans 13 residues. The CDR3 coding sequence is TGTGCCAGCAGCTTAGCCCAGAACTATGGCTACACCTTC. Its protein product is CASSLAQNYGYTF.

The V gene is TRBV6-4, the J gene TRBJ2-7; D not certain. CDR3 length equals 17 residues. Germline lookup yields CDR1 MRHNA and CDR2 SNTAGT. V was clipped by 7 bases and J by 3 bases, with 25 bases between them. The CDR3 protein is CASISPASHQRFYEQYF. Written as DNA, the CDR3 is TGTGCCAGCATCAGTCCCGCCAGTCATCAGAGATTCTACGAGCAGTACTTC.

The chain employs TRBV18 and TRBJ2-5, with D perhaps matching TRBD1 (5 bases). The CDR3 contains 13 residues. The germline gives CDR1 KGHSH, CDR2 LQKENI. Trimming took 3 bases from V and 5 from J, leaving 10 bases between them. For the CDR3, the DNA is TGTGCCAGCTCACCCCCGCCAGGGGAGACCCAGTACTTC. It yields the protein CASSPPPGETQYF. The full variable domain, its missing parts supplied by reference TRBV18 and TRBJ2-5, is NAGVMQNPRHLVRRRGQEARLRCSPMKGHSHVYWYRQLPEEGLKFMVYLQKENIIDESGMPKERFSAEFPKEGPSILRIQQVVRGDSAAYFCASSPPPGETQYFGPGTRLLVL.

The chain couples TRBV29-1 to TRBJ2-7; D remains ambiguous. Deletions cut 7 bases from V and 7 bases from J, with 14 bases between. This CDR3 is 11 amino acids long. The germline V gene encodes CDR1 SQVTM and CDR2 ANQGSEA. The chain's CDR3 is CSARWVGEQYF. CDR3 coding DNA: TGCAGCGCCCGGTGGGTGGGGGAGCAGTACTTC.

The rearrangement links TRBV4-3 to TRBJ1-1, with D maybe TRBD1 (5 bases). The CDR3 totals 14 residues. Germline V gene lookup returns CDR1 LGHNA and CDR2 YSLEER. V lost 0 bases and J lost 3, with 8 bases in between. The CDR3 spells CASSQDAGDTEAFF. CDR3 sequence (DNA): TGCGCCAGCAGCCAAGACGCGGGGGACACTGAAGCTTTCTTT.

This chain uses TRBV19 with TRBJ2-4; a possible D gene is TRBD1 (6 bases). Trimming removed 6 bases at V and 0 bases at J, with 18 bases between. CDR3 length equals 17 residues. Germline V gives CDR1 LNHDA, CDR2 SQIVND (reference sequence). CDR3 DNA: TGTGCCAGTAGCCCCCTGTCAGGGGTAACAGCCAAAAACATTCAGTACTTC. Its translation: CASSPLSGVTAKNIQYF.

CDR3 protein: CASSPVGGGSYEQYF. CDR3 nucleotide sequence: TGTGCCAGCAGCCCGGTAGGGGGGGGTTCCTACGAGCAGTACTTC. V and J are TRBV11-2 and TRBJ2-7; tentatively, D is TRBD2 (7 bases). This CDR3 has 15 amino acids. Germline lookup yields CDR1 SGHAT and CDR2 FQNNGV. Trimming removed 5 bases from V and 1 base from J, with 15 bases in between.

This clone has only a few counts. This chain connects TRBV5-1 to TRBJ2-5; 7 bases line up with TRBD2. Trimming removed 0 bases from V and 5 bases from J; junction bases left unmatched: 13. CDR3 length equals 17 residues. From germline, CDR1 is SGHRS and CDR2 YFSETQ. The CDR3 spells CASSLGLAVNVQETQYF. CDR3 bases: TGCGCCAGCAGCTTGGGACTAGCAGTCAATGTCCAGGAGACCCAGTACTTC.

This clone was observed a handful of times. This sequence joins TRBV7-2 and TRBJ1-6; D may be TRBD1 (6 bases). Germline-derived CDR1 and CDR2 are SGHTA and FQGNSA. With 5 bases removed from V and 2 bases from J, the gap between germline ends came to 16 bases. This CDR3 is built from 17 residues. The CDR3 region is CASSLGAGQTYNSPLHF. CDR3 nucleotides: TGTGCCAGCAGCCTAGGGGCTGGACAGACCTATAATTCACCCCTCCACTTT.

This clone was detected only a few times. This chain uses TRBV29-1 with TRBJ2-5, with D possibly matching TRBD1 (6 bases). There are 13 residues in the CDR3. CDR1 and CDR2 from the germline V gene are SQVTM and ANQGSEA. V was trimmed by 5 bases and J by 5 bases, leaving 15 bases between them. CDR3 in amino acids: CSVNWGPRETQYF. In DNA form, the CDR3 reads TGCAGCGTTAATTGGGGGCCCAGGGAGACCCAGTACTTC. The whole variable domain, filled in from reference TRBV29-1 and TRBJ2-5, reads SAVISQKPSRDICQRGTSLTIQCQVDSQVTMMFWYRQQPGQSLTLIATANQGSEATYESGFVIDKFPISRPNLTFSTLTVSNMSPEDSSIYLCSVNWGPRETQYFGPGTRLLVL.

The V and J genes are TRBV30 and TRBJ1-1; a weak D match, TRBD1 (6 bases). Germline values: CDR1 GTSNPN, CDR2 SVGIG (reference sequence). V was pared by 1 base and J by 11 bases, with 20 bases between. CDR3 length equals 14 residues. In nucleotides, the CDR3 is TGTGCCTGGAGTGCCGGCGGGGCGGGGGCTGGCGCTTTCTTT. Protein sequence: CAWSAGGAGAGAFF. The complete variable domain, with remaining parts taken from reference TRBV30 and TRBJ1-1, reads SQTIHQWPATLVQPVGSPLSLECTVEGTSNPNLYWYRQAAGRGLQLLFYSVGIGQISSEVPQNLSASRPQDRQFILSSKKLLLSDSGFYLCAWSAGGAGAGAFFGQGTRLTVV.

This rearrangement joins TRBV29-1 to TRBJ1-2; D unclear. The CDR3 loop spans 11 amino acids. Trimming shortened V by 1 base and J by 3 bases, and 3 bases separated the two germline ends. Germline V gene sequence: CDR1 SQVTM, CDR2 ANQGSEA. The CDR3: CSVEAHYGYTF. The CDR3 region has the DNA TGCAGCGTTGAAGCGCACTATGGCTACACCTTC.

The chain is built from TRBV11-3 and TRBJ2-3; 11 nucleotides match TRBD1. Germline V lookup: CDR1 SGHNT, CDR2 YENEEA. Trimming at V came to 5 bases and at J to 5 bases, leaving 6 bases not matched to a gene. This CDR3 comprises 15 residues. CDR3 in amino acids: CASSSRDRGLDTQYF. The CDR3 DNA sequence: TGTGCCAGCAGCAGCCGGGACAGGGGGTTAGATACGCAGTATTTT.

The V gene is TRBV5-1, the J gene TRBJ1-1; D is unclear. V gave up 5 bases and J gave up 0 bases, with 11 bases separating them. The CDR3 is made up of 14 amino acids. Germline assignment: CDR1 SGHRS and CDR2 YFSETQ. DNA of the CDR3: TGCGCCAGCAGGGAAGTCACTCTGAACACTGAAGCTTTCTTT. Residues: CASREVTLNTEAFF.

The chain joins TRBV6-5 to TRBJ1-2; D gene uncertain. Trimming removed 6 bases at V and 2 bases at J, with 13 bases between. The CDR3 loop spans 14 amino acids. Looked up from germline, CDR1 is MNHEY and CDR2 is SVGAGI. This CDR3 reads CASSPTIRNYGYTF. The CDR3 DNA reads as TGTGCCAGCAGCCCAACCATCAGAAACTATGGCTACACCTTC.